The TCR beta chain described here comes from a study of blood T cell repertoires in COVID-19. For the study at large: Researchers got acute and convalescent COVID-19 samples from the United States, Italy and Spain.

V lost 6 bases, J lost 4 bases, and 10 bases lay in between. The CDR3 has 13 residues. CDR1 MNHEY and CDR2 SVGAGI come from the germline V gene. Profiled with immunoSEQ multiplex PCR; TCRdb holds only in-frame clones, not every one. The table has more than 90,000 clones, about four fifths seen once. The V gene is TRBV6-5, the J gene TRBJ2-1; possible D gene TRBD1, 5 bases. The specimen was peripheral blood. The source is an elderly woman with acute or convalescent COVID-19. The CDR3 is CASRLDRYNEQFF. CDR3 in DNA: TGTGCCAGCAGGCTTGACAGATACAATGAGCAGTTCTTC.